This T cell receptor (beta chain) was recovered during a study of blood T cell repertoires in COVID-19. The wider study: COVID-19 samples, acute and convalescent, were from the United States, Italy and Spain. In each case, the material was cDNA or gDNA derived from T cells, B-cell-depleted T cells, or PBMCs.

This clone has ten or more counts. Per the study methods: Reference gene primer amplification gave nucleated cell count estimates. Sequenced by immunoSEQ multiplex PCR; TCRdb stores in-frame clones only, minus some. Clone size and the V and J calls come from that table; the DNA yielded D and trimming. The sample lists about 62,000 clones; under 85% were seen once. Germline assignment: CDR1 LGHNA and CDR2 YNFKEQ. The CDR3 runs to 15 residues. With V trimmed by 1 base and J by 4 bases, 2 bases remained unmatched. This sequence was found in a woman aged 50 to 60 with active or convalescent COVID-19. The chain has TRBV4-2 and TRBJ2-7; 12 bases are a match to TRBD2. The source material was peripheral blood. CDR3 sequence (DNA): TGTGCCAGCAGCCAAGCGACTAGCGGGAGTTACGAGCAGTACTTC. The encoded protein is CASSQATSGSYEQYF.